This entry is about one TCR beta chain. Some clones are missing from TCRdb's copy, which holds only in-frame ones; the method was immunoSEQ multiplex PCR. The repertoire consists of about 660,000 clones, with approximately 87% occurring once and the leading ten covering approximately 0.0097%. Trimming cost V 0 bases and J 5 bases, with 13 bases left between them. Germline-derived CDR1 and CDR2 are LGHNA and YNFKEQ. CDR3 size: 15 residues. These data originate in a study of shared T cell receptors in the human thymus. Separately, the same data were catalogued under a study of human thymus T cells. As reported in that work: Thymus specimens were resections from corrective heart surgery. Repertoires sampled from thymus and blood appeared biased in V and J gene usage.

The sequence was collected from a boy under two years old with a congenital heart defect. Specimen: thymocytes. V usage is TRBV4-2 and J usage is TRBJ2-5; TRBD1 is a possible D gene (6 bases). The CDR3 spells CASSQDNQGSETQYF. CDR3 sequence (DNA): TGTGCCAGCAGCCAAGATAACCAGGGGTCCGAGACCCAGTACTTC.